Below are 19 T cell receptor beta chains sequenced from a single sample in a study of shared clonotypes between healthy human individuals. CD45RO-negative, CCR7-selected cells formed the naive CD8 fraction, which excluded terminally differentiated effector memory CD45RA+ cells. Using immunoSEQ multiplex PCR, the repertoire was profiled, and TCRdb retains in-frame clones only, with some absent. Of about 2,200,000 clones in the sample, 85% to 95% are singletons; the top ten hold under 2%. The specimen sequenced was naive CD8+ T cells from PBMCs. The source of these receptors is a man aged 18 to 29 in good health. Some clones in this sample may be carry-over from other donors' samples.

This clone was recorded a few times. This sequence joins TRBV19 and TRBJ1-5, with TRBD1 matching 7 bases. Germline V CDR1 and CDR2: LNHDA, SQIVND (reference sequence). V lost 5 bases, J lost 5 bases, and 3 bases stayed unmatched. CDR3 size: 13 residues. In DNA, the CDR3 is TGTGCCAGTAGTTCGGGACAGTATCAGCCCCAGCATTTT. Translating it yields CASSSGQYQPQHF.

The V and J genes are TRBV5-1 and TRBJ2-1, with TRBD2 matching 14 bases. Trimming took 3 bases from V and 6 from J; bases not matched to a gene: 11. The CDR3 is 18 amino acids. Germline CDR1 SGHRS, CDR2 YFSETQ. The CDR3 region is CASSSLGLAGESSNEQFF. The CDR3 DNA follows: TGCGCCAGCAGCTCGCTGGGACTAGCGGGAGAATCATCCAATGAGCAGTTCTTC.

The V call is TRBV19, the J call TRBJ2-1; 8 nucleotides match TRBD2. Trimming took 3 bases from V and 15 from J; bases not matched to a gene: 10. The germline V gene encodes CDR1 LNHDA and CDR2 SQIVND (reference sequence). There are 13 residues in the CDR3. CDR3 loop: CASSMERELLPFF. CDR3 DNA sequence: TGTGCCAGTAGTATGGAGCGGGAGCTACTTCCGTTCTTC.

Worth noting for this clone: This specimen includes other DNA sequences encoding the same CDR3. The chain combines TRBV28 with TRBJ2-7; TRBD2 matches 7 bases. The J segment lost 2 bases and the V segment lost 3 bases, leaving 4 bases of the junction unmatched. This CDR3 is built from 14 residues. Per germline, CDR1 MDHEN and CDR2 SYDVKM. CDR3: CASSFSSGTYEQYF. The DNA for the CDR3 is TGTGCCAGCAGTTTTTCCAGCGGGACCTACGAGCAGTACTTC.

A word on this clone: Other DNA sequences within the sample encode an identical CDR3. The chain is built from TRBV10-3 and TRBJ2-7; D is unclear. Germline V gene data show CDR1 as ENHRY and CDR2 as SYGVKD. V lost 3 bases to trimming and J lost 0 bases, with 3 bases between them. CDR3 length: 12 amino acids. In nucleotides, the CDR3 is TGTGCCATCAGTGACCCCTCCTACGAGCAGTACTTC. Its translation: CAISDPSYEQYF.

V usage is TRBV7-8 and J usage is TRBJ2-1, with 8 bases lining up with TRBD2. J gave up 6 bases and V 4 bases, and 11 bases lay outside the gene matches. The germline CDR1 and CDR2 sequences are SGHVS and FQNEAQ. The CDR3 consists of 16 residues. Here the CDR3 reads CASSSRSGSRANEQFF. The CDR3 DNA is TGTGCCAGCAGCTCCCGGAGCGGGAGTCGGGCCAATGAGCAGTTCTTC.

The CDR3 region is CASSFGGREQYF. CDR3 bases: TGTGCCAGCAGCTTTGGCGGGAGAGAGCAGTACTTC. The chain employs TRBV11-2 and TRBJ2-7; 7 bases match TRBD2. The CDR3 has 12 residues. With V trimmed by 3 bases and J by 7 bases, 3 bases remained unmatched. Germline CDR1 and CDR2: SGHAT and FQNNGV.

V is TRBV9 and J is TRBJ2-5; D not resolved. CDR3 length: 14 amino acids. V shed 0 bases and J shed 2 bases, with 8 bases lying between them. Germline CDR1 is SGDLS and CDR2 is YYNGEE. As DNA, the CDR3 is TGTGCCAGCAGCGTAGAGTCAGTACAAGAGACCCAGTACTTC. Its translation: CASSVESVQETQYF. The full variable domain, with the rest looked up from reference TRBV9 and TRBJ2-5, is DSGVTQTPKHLITATGQRVTLRCSPRSGDLSVYWYQQSLDQGLQFLIQYYNGEERAKGNILERFSAQQFPDLHSELNLSSLELGDSALYFCASSVESVQETQYFGPGTRLLVL.

In its sample, this clone was seen once. Within the sample, other DNA sequences also encode this same CDR3. The chain couples TRBV29-1 to TRBJ2-1; D is possibly TRBD2 (6 bases). V dropped 6 bases and J dropped 3 bases, with 12 bases sitting between them. Germline V gene sequence: CDR1 SQVTM, CDR2 ANQGSEA. The CDR3 runs 13 residues. CDR3 residues: CSVPSGGYNEQFF. The CDR3, as DNA: TGCAGCGTCCCCTCCGGGGGCTACAATGAGCAGTTCTTC.

As regards this clone: The same CDR3 is also encoded by other DNA sequences in this sample. The J gene is TRBJ2-7, the V gene TRBV27, with a tentative D call TRBD2 (6 bases). The CDR3 is made up of 13 amino acids. Per germline, CDR1 MNHEY and CDR2 SMNVEV (reference sequence). Trimming left V 2 bases short and J 2 bases short, with 7 bases between. This chain's CDR3 is CASSLRGTYEQYF. CDR3 nucleotides: TGTGCCAGCAGTTTACGGGGGACCTACGAGCAGTACTTC.

This chain connects TRBV9 to TRBJ1-1; D remains ambiguous. The CDR3 consists of 12 residues. V was trimmed by 1 base and J by 6 bases, leaving 7 bases between them. The germline V gene has CDR1 SGDLS and CDR2 YYNGEE. CDR3 amino acids: CASSVTGAEAFF. Here the CDR3 DNA reads TGTGCCAGCAGCGTAACGGGAGCTGAAGCTTTCTTT.

This rearrangement joins TRBV5-1 to TRBJ2-7; tentatively, D is TRBD2 (6 bases). This CDR3 has 16 residues. The V end lost 4 bases, the J end lost 1 base, and 18 bases lay between the germline ends. Germline loops: CDR1 SGHRS, CDR2 YFSETQ. The CDR3 nucleotides read TGCGCCAGCAGCAACCCGGACTACGCGACGTCCTACGAGCAGTACTTC. Protein sequence: CASSNPDYATSYEQYF.

The J gene is TRBJ2-7, the V gene TRBV7-6; the match to TRBD2 covers 8 bases. The CDR3 is 15 amino acids. J was trimmed by 2 bases and V by 1 base; bases with no gene match: 4. Germline V lookup: CDR1 SGHVS, CDR2 FNYEAQ. The CDR3 bases are TGTGCCAGCAGCTTAGGCATAGCGGGACCCTACGAGCAGTACTTC. Translated: CASSLGIAGPYEQYF. Full variable domain (rest looked up from reference TRBV7-6 and TRBJ2-7): GAGVSQSPRYKVTKRGQDVALRCDPISGHVSLYWYRQALGQGPEFLTYFNYEAQQDKSGLPNDRFSAERPEGSISTLTIQRTEQRDSAMYRCASSLGIAGPYEQYFGPGTRLTVT.

V gene TRBV29-1 combines with J gene TRBJ1-2; 8 bases line up with TRBD1. Germline CDR1 reads SQVTM; CDR2 reads ANQGSEA. The ends lost 5 bases at V and 4 bases at J; junction bases unmatched: 3. This CDR3 has 12 amino acids. CDR3: CSVRTGRYGYTF. CDR3 DNA sequence: TGCAGCGTTCGGACAGGGCGCTATGGCTACACCTTC.

The chain has TRBV7-8 and TRBJ1-2; TRBD1 matches at 8 bases. This CDR3 is 16 amino acids long. Germline V gene data show CDR1 as SGHVS and CDR2 as FQNEAQ. V was pared by 4 bases and J by 8 bases, with 15 bases of the junction left unmatched. The CDR3: CASSSPGRTGTVGYTF. CDR3 sequence (DNA): TGTGCCAGCAGCTCCCCCGGGAGGACAGGGACCGTAGGCTACACCTTC.

The genes are TRBV9 and TRBJ2-5, with 8 bases that match TRBD2. CDR3 length: 14 residues. Trimming took 3 bases from V and 5 from J; bases not matched to a gene: 6. Germline V gene sequence: CDR1 SGDLS, CDR2 YYNGEE. CDR3 sequence: CASSAREAGETQYF. The CDR3 nucleotides read TGTGCCAGCAGCGCGCGGGAGGCGGGGGAGACCCAGTACTTC.

This clone was seen just once. The chain has TRBV4-1 and TRBJ2-1, with D possibly called TRBD1 or TRBD2 (6 bases each). The CDR3 is 12 residues long. CDR1 and CDR2 from the germline V gene are MGHRA and YSYEKL. V was cut by 0 bases and J by 15 bases, with 12 bases left in between. CDR3 in DNA: TGCGCCAGCAGCCAAGAAGGGGGGACGCGGTTCTTC. Its protein product is CASSQEGGTRFF.

The chain is built from TRBV10-2 and TRBJ2-7; 11 bases are a match to TRBD2. The CDR3 sequence is 16 residues long. CDR1 WSHSY and CDR2 SAAADI come from the germline V gene. J gave up 4 bases and V 2 bases, and 7 bases lay outside the gene matches. CDR3 in amino acids: CASSEPRLAGYYEQYF. Written as DNA, the CDR3 is TGCGCCAGCAGTGAGCCTCGACTAGCGGGATATTACGAGCAGTACTTC.

The J gene is TRBJ2-3, the V gene TRBV27; D gene uncertain. CDR1 is MNHEY and CDR2 is SMNVEV in the germline V gene (reference sequence). The CDR3 has 14 residues. V was clipped by 2 bases and J by 6 bases, with 12 bases between them. DNA of the CDR3: TGTGCCAGCAGTTTAGTCTCCCGTGGGGATACGCAGTATTTT. Protein product: CASSLVSRGDTQYF.